This T cell receptor beta chain was identified during a study of control samples from healthy donors and cancer patients (dated by TCRdb to 2018 to 2020). V was cut back by 5 bases and J by 3 bases, leaving a gap of 14 bases between them. The germline V gene gives CDR1 as SGHVS and CDR2 as FQNEAQ. The CDR3 has 14 amino acids, counting the end cysteine and phenylalanine. Only the CDR3 portion is preserved as DNA: 42 bases, with reading frame beginning at the first base. Library preparation was by the immunoSEQ multiplex PCR assay. Not all clones reach the TCRdb copy of this immuneACCESS table, which keeps in-frame sequences only. Checked studies attribute under half of the gap to unresolved V genes and leave the rest unexplained. In this sample the table shows about 14,000 clones, 75% to 85% of which occur a single time. Clones ranked in the top ten supply 7% to 10% of the sample. On this clone itself: Its binding antigen is unknown. No base quality values were provided; no much bigger clone lies one nucleotide off.

Sequencing was performed on formalin-fixed, paraffin-embedded tissue. This receptor was identified in a male donor with melanoma. The rearranged segments are TRBV7-8 and TRBJ2-7; the D gene is possibly TRBD2, with 5 bases matching. DNA sequence: TGTGCCAGCAGCCCAACCGGGAATTACTACGAGCAGTACTTC. This translates into CASSPTGNYYEQYF.